The subject of this entry is one T cell receptor beta chain. The antigen remains unidentified. The CDR3 loop spans 15 amino acids. The V gene's germline CDR1 is SGHNT and CDR2 YENEEA. The V end was cut by 4 bases, the J end by 0 bases, with 10 bases between. Some clones are missing from TCRdb's copy, which holds only in-frame ones; the method was immunoSEQ multiplex PCR. The sample shows approximately 82,000 clones, roughly 85% of them seen only once. These data come from a study of OX40 agonist ivuxolimab in advanced cancers. In the study overall: Ivuxolimab, an antibody acting as an agonist of OX40 (CD134), was used to treat patients. The group had a mean age of about 65 years, ranged from 23 to 79, and was around 86% male. Study observations and caveats: CD8+ T cells averaged more expanded clones than CD4+. By week 6 at 0.1 to 3.0 mg/kg, blood CD4+ and CD8+ T cells had expanded clonally.

This specimen consisted of CD4+ or CD8+ T cells sorted from blood, obtained in a trial of the OX40 agonist ivuxolimab. The J gene is TRBJ2-1, the V gene TRBV11-3; D call uncertain. The clonotype comes from an adult with an advanced solid tumor such as melanoma, head and neck, liver or kidney cancer. CDR3 loop: CASSYDQNSYNEQFF. CDR3 DNA sequence: TGTGCCAGCAGCTACGACCAGAACTCCTACAATGAGCAGTTCTTC. Variable domain in full (rest from reference TRBV11-3 and TRBJ2-1): EAGVVQSPRYKIIEKKQPVAFWCNPISGHNTLYWYLQNLGQGPELLIRYENEEAVDDSQLPKDRFSAERLKGVDSTLKIQPAELGDSAVYLCASSYDQNSYNEQFFGPGTRLTVL.